The 14 T cell receptor beta chains presented below share a single source sample, sequenced in a study of T cell responses to AZD1222 COVID-19 vaccine. The repertoire was sequenced with immunoSEQ multiplex PCR; TCRdb's copy has only in-frame clones and lacks some. The sample has around 140,000 clones; about 93% are singletons. Sample: peripheral blood, taken 28 days after the second AZD1222 dose. These receptors came from an adult who received the AZD1222 COVID-19 vaccine.

V and J are TRBV18 and TRBJ2-1; 8 bases line up with TRBD2. CDR1 and CDR2 from the germline V gene are KGHSH and LQKENI. V dropped 0 bases and J dropped 4; count of bases not matched to a gene: 8. The CDR3 loop spans 17 amino acids. CDR3: CASSPPGASGPYNEQFF. The CDR3 coding sequence is TGTGCCAGCTCACCACCGGGGGCTAGCGGGCCATACAATGAGCAGTTCTTC.

There are a few counts of this clone. The chain employs TRBV4-2 and TRBJ2-5; 12 bases are shared with TRBD2. J lost 5 bases, V lost 3 bases, and 7 bases had no gene match. Germline CDR1 LGHNA, CDR2 YNFKEQ. The CDR3 extends over 16 amino acids. The CDR3 sequence is CASSQLTSGGGETQYF. In DNA, the CDR3 is TGTGCCAGCAGCCAGTTGACTAGCGGGGGTGGGGAGACCCAGTACTTC.

V and J are TRBV14 and TRBJ2-7; a possible D gene is TRBD1 (6 bases). This CDR3 has 16 residues. Germline V gene lookup returns CDR1 SGHDN and CDR2 FVKESK. The V end was cut by 6 bases, the J end by 3 bases, with 21 bases between. Here the CDR3 DNA reads TGTGCCAGCAGTCTCACCCGGGACATCAGGAACTACGAGCAGTACTTC. As protein: CASSLTRDIRNYEQYF.

The chain recombines TRBV2 with TRBJ2-7; 11 bases map to TRBD2. Per the germline V gene, CDR1 is SNHLY and CDR2 is FYNNEI. The CDR3 has 14 amino acids. V was clipped by 3 bases and J by 3 bases; unmatched bases: 1. The DNA for the CDR3 is TGTGCCAGCAGTGATACTAGCGGGGGCTACGAGCAGTACTTC. Its protein is CASSDTSGGYEQYF.

This clone was counted once. This chain links TRBV4-3 with TRBJ1-2, with TRBD1 matching over 8 bases. V was pared by 2 bases and J by 10 bases, with 3 bases of the junction left unmatched. In germline, CDR1 is LGHNA, CDR2 YSLEER. The CDR3 covers 12 residues. CDR3 sequence: CASSQRQGIYTF. The CDR3 DNA follows: TGCGCCAGCAGCCAAAGACAGGGGATCTACACCTTC.

In DNA form, the CDR3 reads TGTGCCAGCAGCCGCTCGTTGAGCTCCTACAATGAGCAGTTCTTC. Protein sequence: CASSRSLSSYNEQFF. The chain has TRBV7-3 and TRBJ2-1, with D unresolved. The CDR3 is 15 amino acids. Trimming removed 5 bases at V and 0 bases at J, with 11 bases between. CDR1 is SGHTA and CDR2 is FQGTGA in the germline V gene.

The chain couples TRBV21-1 to TRBJ2-7; the DNA was not compared with TRBD1, the D call given in the table. TRBV21-1 is a pseudogene. There are 14 residues in the CDR3. The chain's CDR3 is CASTEQGGAYEQYF. CDR3 DNA sequence: TGTGCCAGCACCGAACAGGGGGGCGCCTACGAGCAGTACTTC.

The rearrangement joins TRBV24-1 to TRBJ2-7, with TRBD1 matching over 8 bases. The CDR3 is made up of 14 amino acids. V lost 4 bases and J lost 3; bases outside the gene matches: 4. Germline V gene data show CDR1 as KGHDR and CDR2 as SFDVKD. The CDR3 DNA follows: TGTGCCACCAGTGAATACAGGGGGTTCTACGAGCAGTACTTC. Translated, it gives CATSEYRGFYEQYF.

This sequence joins TRBV6-2 or TRBV6-3 and TRBJ1-2; the D is unclear. Germline loops: CDR1 MNHEY, CDR2 SVGEGT. This CDR3 has 13 residues. The germline V and J ends were trimmed by 2 bases and 4 bases, with 8 bases remaining between them. CDR3 in DNA: TGTGCCAGCAGTTACAGACCTGGCTATGGCTACACCTTC. Amino acid sequence: CASSYRPGYGYTF.

The genes are TRBV2 and TRBJ2-7; D possibly corresponds to TRBD1 (7 bases). Germline values: CDR1 SNHLY, CDR2 FYNNEI. The CDR3 runs to 15 residues. The V end lost 6 bases, the J end lost 7 bases, and 22 bases lay between the germline ends. CDR3 protein: CASSPQGGGWGEQYF. In DNA form, the CDR3 reads TGTGCCAGCAGCCCCCAAGGAGGGGGCTGGGGGGAGCAGTACTTC. Variable domain in full (rest from reference TRBV2 and TRBJ2-7): EPEVTQTPSHQVTQMGQEVILRCVPISNHLYFYWYRQILGQKVEFLVSFYNNEISEKSEIFDDQFSVERPDGSNFTLKIRSTKLEDSAMYFCASSPQGGGWGEQYFGPGTRLTVT.

J is TRBJ1-6 and V is TRBV6-5, with 8 positions matching TRBD1. The CDR3 has 12 amino acids. Germline loops: CDR1 MNHEY, CDR2 SVGAGI. V gave up 2 bases and J gave up 13 bases; unmatched junction bases: 1. In DNA form, the CDR3 reads TGTGCCAGCAGTTACGGGACAGGTCCCCTCCACTTT. The encoded protein is CASSYGTGPLHF.

The J gene is TRBJ1-2, the V gene TRBV5-1; TRBD1 aligns across 12 bases. V was clipped by 5 bases and J by 8 bases; unmatched bases: 7. Looked up from germline, CDR1 is SGHRS and CDR2 is YFSETQ. CDR3 size: 14 residues. This CDR3 reads CASRPGQGAYGYTF. CDR3 in DNA: TGCGCCAGCAGGCCGGGACAGGGGGCGTACGGCTACACCTTC.

The rearrangement uses TRBV9 and TRBJ2-1; TRBD2 aligns across 13 bases. J lost 8 bases, V lost 0 bases, and 5 bases had no gene match. This CDR3 is built from 16 residues. Germline V gene lookup returns CDR1 SGDLS and CDR2 YYNGEE. The CDR3 DNA follows: TGTGCCAGCAGCGTAGCGGGGACTAGCGGGACCGATGAGCAGTTCTTC. Amino acids: CASSVAGTSGTDEQFF.

This chain links TRBV2 with TRBJ2-7, with D perhaps TRBD1 or TRBD2 (5 bases each). The CDR3 runs 13 residues. V was shortened by 6 bases and J by 0 bases, with 9 bases between the two germline ends. Germline V gene lookup returns CDR1 SNHLY and CDR2 FYNNEI. CDR3 in DNA: TGTGCCAGCAGGAGGGGTGACTCCTACGAGCAGTACTTC. It yields the protein CASRRGDSYEQYF. Together with reference TRBV2 and TRBJ2-7, the CDR3 gives the full variable domain: EPEVTQTPSHQVTQMGQEVILRCVPISNHLYFYWYRQILGQKVEFLVSFYNNEISEKSEIFDDQFSVERPDGSNFTLKIRSTKLEDSAMYFCASRRGDSYEQYFGPGTRLTVT.